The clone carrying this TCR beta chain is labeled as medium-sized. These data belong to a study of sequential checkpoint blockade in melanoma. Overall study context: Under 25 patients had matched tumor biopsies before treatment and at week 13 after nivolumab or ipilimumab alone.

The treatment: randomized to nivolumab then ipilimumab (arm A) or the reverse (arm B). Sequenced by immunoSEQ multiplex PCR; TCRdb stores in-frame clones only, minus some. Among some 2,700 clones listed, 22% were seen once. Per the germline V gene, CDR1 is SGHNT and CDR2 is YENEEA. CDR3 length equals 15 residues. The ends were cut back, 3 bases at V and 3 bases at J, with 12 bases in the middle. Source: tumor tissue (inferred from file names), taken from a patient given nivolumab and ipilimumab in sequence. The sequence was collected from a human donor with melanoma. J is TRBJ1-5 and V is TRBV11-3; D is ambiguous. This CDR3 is CASSLSQAINQPQHF. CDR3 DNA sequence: TGTGCCAGCAGCTTGAGTCAGGCGATCAATCAGCCCCAGCATTTT.